This T cell receptor beta chain is drawn from a study of blood T cell repertoires in COVID-19. Study-wide context: Samples came from the United States, Italy and Spain, spanning acute and convalescent COVID-19.

The CDR3 consists of 18 residues. Germline values: CDR1 SGHAT, CDR2 FQNNGV. V shed 4 bases and J 0 bases; nucleotides not matched to a gene: 6. In the authors' workflow: Reference gene primer amplification yielded estimated nucleated cell counts. Assay: immunoSEQ multiplex PCR; the TCRdb copy retains only in-frame clones and omits some. That table supplies the V and J calls and clone size; D and trimming were determined from the DNA. The sample consists of 150,000 to 200,000 clones, over 60% of them appearing once. The sequenced sample consisted of peripheral blood. The gene calls are TRBV11-2 and TRBJ2-4; 13 bases are shared with TRBD2. The TCR originated in a man aged 55-75 years with acute or convalescent COVID-19. DNA for the CDR3: TGTGCCAGCAGCTCCAGGACTAGCGGGGGCCTAGCCAAAAACATTCAGTACTTC. Translated: CASSSRTSGGLAKNIQYF.